This T cell receptor (beta chain) was found in a study of OX40 agonist ivuxolimab in advanced cancers. With respect to this clone: As yet, its antigen is unknown.

Study outcomes and limitations: Clonal expansion by week 6 occurred in CD4+ and CD8+ blood T cells (at 0.1 to 3.0 mg/kg).

Any history of autoimmune disease or systemic immunosuppression disqualified patients. TCRdb keeps only in-frame clones here, not all; method: immunoSEQ multiplex PCR. The sample includes some 20,000 clones, around nine tenths of them seen just once. The clonotype was recovered from an adult with an advanced solid tumor such as melanoma, head and neck, liver or kidney cancer. This material consisted of CD4+ or CD8+ T cells sorted from blood, taken in a trial of the OX40 agonist ivuxolimab.

CDR3 DNA sequence: TGTGCCAGCAGCCGGGGTTTCTCTGGAAACACCATATATTTT. Encoded protein: CASSRGFSGNTIYF. The chain links TRBV7-6 to TRBJ1-3; D is unclear. The CDR3 consists of 14 residues. Germline values: CDR1 SGHVS, CDR2 FNYEAQ. The germline V and J ends were trimmed by 5 bases and 0 bases, with 8 bases remaining between them.